This TCR beta chain was profiled in a study of cytomegalovirus exposure and HLA in healthy donors. Study details: The approximately 120 validation repertoires were reported in a later analysis to have been generated on the same platform as the approximately 700 first-cohort repertoires. The study's findings and limits: Most sequenced TCRs were rare (though some public TCRs occurred in many donors). Testing in vitro showed a few CMV-associated chains specific for CMV antigens.

Here immunoSEQ multiplex PCR was the method, and the copy in TCRdb shows in-frame clones only, minus some. Here the sample spans some 50,000 clones, just over 90% being singletons. The donors were part of the roughly 120-subject validation cohort, which stood apart from the roughly 670-subject first cohort. Details on this clone: Antigen unknown.

Looked up from germline, CDR1 is SGDLS and CDR2 is YYNGEE. The CDR3 spans 15 residues. The trim removed 4 bases at V and 9 bases at J, leaving 10 bases unmatched. The source is a woman between 18 and 30 years old in good health and CMV-seronegative. The gene calls are TRBV9 and TRBJ2-1; 10 bases match TRBD2. Material: PBMCs. DNA for the CDR3: TGTGCCAGCAGCACCGCTCATCTAGCGGGAGTTGAGCAGTTCTTC. Amino acid sequence: CASSTAHLAGVEQFF.